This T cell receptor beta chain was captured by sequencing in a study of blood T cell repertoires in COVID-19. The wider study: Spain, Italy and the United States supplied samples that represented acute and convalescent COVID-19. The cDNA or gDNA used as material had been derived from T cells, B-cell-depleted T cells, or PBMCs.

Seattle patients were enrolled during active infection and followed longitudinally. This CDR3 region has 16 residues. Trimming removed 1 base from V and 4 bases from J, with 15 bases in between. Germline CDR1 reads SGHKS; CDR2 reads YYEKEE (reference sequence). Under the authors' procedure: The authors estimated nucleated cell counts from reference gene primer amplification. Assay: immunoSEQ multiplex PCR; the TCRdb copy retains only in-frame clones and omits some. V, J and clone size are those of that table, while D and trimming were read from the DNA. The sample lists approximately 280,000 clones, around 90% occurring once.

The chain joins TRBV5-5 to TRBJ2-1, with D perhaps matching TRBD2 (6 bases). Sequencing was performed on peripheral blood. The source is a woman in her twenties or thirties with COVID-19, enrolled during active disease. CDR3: CASSLKSVAAYNEQFF. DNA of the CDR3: TGTGCCAGCAGCTTGAAGTCGGTAGCGGCGTACAATGAGCAGTTCTTC.